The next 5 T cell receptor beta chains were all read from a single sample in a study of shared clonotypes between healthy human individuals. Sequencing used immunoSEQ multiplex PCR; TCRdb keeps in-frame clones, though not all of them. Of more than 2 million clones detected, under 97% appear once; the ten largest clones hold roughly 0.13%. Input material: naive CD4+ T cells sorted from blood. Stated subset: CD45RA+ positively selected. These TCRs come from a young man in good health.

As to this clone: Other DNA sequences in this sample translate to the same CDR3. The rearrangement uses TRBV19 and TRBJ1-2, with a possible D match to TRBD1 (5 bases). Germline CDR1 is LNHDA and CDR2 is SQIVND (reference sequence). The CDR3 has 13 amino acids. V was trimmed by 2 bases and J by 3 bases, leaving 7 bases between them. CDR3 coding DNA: TGTGCCAGTAGTATAAGGGGTGACTATGGCTACACCTTC. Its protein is CASSIRGDYGYTF.

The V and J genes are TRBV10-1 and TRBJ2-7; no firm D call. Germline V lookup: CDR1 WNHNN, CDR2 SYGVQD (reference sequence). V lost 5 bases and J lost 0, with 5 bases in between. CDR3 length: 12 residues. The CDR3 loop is CASSTSSYEQYF. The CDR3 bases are TGCGCCAGCAGTACCTCCTCCTACGAGCAGTACTTC.

The CDR3 region is CASEINGGTEAFF. In DNA form, the CDR3 reads TGTGCCAGCGAGATAAATGGGGGTACTGAAGCTTTCTTT. The V and J genes are TRBV7-9 and TRBJ1-1; D is possibly TRBD1 (5 bases). This CDR3 has 13 residues. The V end lost 8 bases, the J end lost 5 bases, and 15 bases lay between the germline ends. CDR1 and CDR2 (germline): SEHNR, FQNEAQ (reference sequence).

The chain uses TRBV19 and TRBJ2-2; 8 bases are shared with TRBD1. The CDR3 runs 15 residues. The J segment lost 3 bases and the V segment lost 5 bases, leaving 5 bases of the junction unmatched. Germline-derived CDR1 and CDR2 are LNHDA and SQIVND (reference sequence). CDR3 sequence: CASSPWGQDTGELFF. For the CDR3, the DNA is TGTGCCAGTAGTCCCTGGGGACAGGACACCGGGGAGCTGTTTTTT.

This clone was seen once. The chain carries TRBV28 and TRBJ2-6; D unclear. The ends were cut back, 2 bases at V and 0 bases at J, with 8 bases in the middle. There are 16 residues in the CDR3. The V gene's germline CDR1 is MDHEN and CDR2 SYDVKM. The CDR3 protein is CASSLGIPSGANVLTF. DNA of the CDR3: TGTGCCAGCAGTTTAGGGATCCCCTCTGGGGCCAACGTCCTGACTTTC. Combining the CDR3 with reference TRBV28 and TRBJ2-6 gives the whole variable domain DVKVTQSSRYLVKRTGEKVFLECVQDMDHENMFWYRQDPGLGLRLIYFSYDVKMKEKGDIPEGYSVSREKKERFSLILESASTNQTSMYLCASSLGIPSGANVLTFGAGSRLTVL.